A single sample gave rise to the 10 T cell receptor beta chains below, sequenced in a study of blood T cell repertoires in COVID-19. The table came from immunoSEQ multiplex PCR; TCRdb's copy has only in-frame clones and leaves some out. The sample has 400,000 to 550,000 clones, nearly 90% seen once. Sequencing was performed on PBMCs or T cells enriched from blood (not recorded which). All receptors come from a woman between 18 and 30 years old with acute COVID-19.

The rearrangement links TRBV7-2 to TRBJ2-2; 7 bases map to TRBD1. The CDR3 loop spans 15 amino acids. V shed 4 bases and J 3 bases; nucleotides not matched to a gene: 5. Germline V gene data show CDR1 as SGHTA and CDR2 as FQGNSA. CDR3 amino acids: CASSSRDSYTGELFF. The DNA for the CDR3 is TGTGCCAGCAGCTCGAGGGACAGCTACACCGGGGAGCTGTTTTTT.

The chain recombines TRBV9 with TRBJ2-5, with TRBD2 identical over 12 bases. The V and J ends lost 3 bases and 0 bases, in that order; junction bases with no gene match: 3. The CDR3 runs to 16 residues. Per the germline V gene, CDR1 is SGDLS and CDR2 is YYNGEE. The CDR3 bases are TGTGCCAGCAGCGGCAGGACTAGCGGGGACCAAGAGACCCAGTACTTC. This sequence encodes CASSGRTSGDQETQYF.

J is TRBJ1-2 and V is TRBV30; perhaps TRBD1 as D (6 bases). Per the germline V gene, CDR1 is GTSNPN and CDR2 is SVGIG (reference sequence). The CDR3 is 19 residues long. The V and J ends lost 3 bases and 2 bases respectively, with 28 bases between them. This CDR3 reads CAWRVAPVDSGLYNYGYTF. The CDR3 nucleotides are TGTGCCTGGAGGGTAGCTCCTGTGGACAGCGGACTTTACAACTATGGCTACACCTTC.

This rearrangement joins TRBV21-1 to TRBJ2-5; the table names TRBD1, a call not compared with the DNA. TRBV21-1 has pseudogene status. The CDR3 loop spans 14 amino acids. The CDR3 DNA follows: TGTGCCAGCAGCAGGAAACAGGGGAGGGAGACCCAGTACTTC. Protein product: CASSRKQGRETQYF.

The chain is built from TRBV9 and TRBJ1-6; D remains unclear. Germline CDR1 reads SGDLS; CDR2 reads YYNGEE. The CDR3 has 15 amino acids. Between the trimmed V and J ends, which lost 4 bases and 7 bases, there was a span of 15 bases. The DNA of the CDR3 is TGTGCCAGCAGCTCCACGGGAGTGGGGAATTCACCCCTCCACTTT. It translates to CASSSTGVGNSPLHF.

This chain joins TRBV7-9 and TRBJ1-4; the D is unclear. With 4 bases removed from V and 4 bases from J, the gap between germline ends came to 4 bases. The germline CDR1 and CDR2 sequences are SEHNR and FQNEAQ (reference sequence). This CDR3 comprises 12 residues. The CDR3 DNA is TGTGCCAGCAGCTCCAATAATGAAAAACTGTTTTTT. Protein sequence: CASSSNNEKLFF.

Points on this clone: Other DNA sequences within the sample encode an identical CDR3. The V call is TRBV5-1, the J call TRBJ2-3, with D hard to call. This CDR3 has 14 residues. V was shortened by 0 bases and J by 0 bases, with 5 bases between the two germline ends. Germline V gene sequence: CDR1 SGHRS, CDR2 YFSETQ. Here the CDR3 DNA reads TGCGCCAGCAGCTTGGGGAGCAGCACAGATACGCAGTATTTT. Residues: CASSLGSSTDTQYF.

This clone was seen a handful of times. The chain combines TRBV28 with TRBJ1-4; D perhaps matches TRBD1 (6 bases). V lost 10 bases, J lost 2 bases, and 17 bases lay in between. Germline V CDR1 and CDR2: MDHEN, SYDVKM. The CDR3 has 15 residues. In DNA, the CDR3 is TGTGCCACCAGGCCCATTACAGGGACTAATGAAAAACTGTTTTTT. It is translated as CATRPITGTNEKLFF.

This chain connects TRBV14 to TRBJ1-6; weak D call: TRBD1 (6 bases). V was shortened by 4 bases and J by 7 bases, with 11 bases between the two germline ends. Looked up from germline, CDR1 is SGHDN and CDR2 is FVKESK. CDR3 length: 14 amino acids. DNA of the CDR3: TGTGCCAGCAGCCTCACCAGGGGCAATTCACCCCTCCACTTT. Translated, it gives CASSLTRGNSPLHF.

The V gene is TRBV11-2, the J gene TRBJ2-4; 7 nucleotides match TRBD1. Germline values: CDR1 SGHAT, CDR2 FQNNGV. The V and J ends lost 5 bases and 6 bases, in that order; junction bases with no gene match: 7. The CDR3 runs to 14 residues. Here the CDR3 DNA reads TGTGCCAGCAGCACCCTGACAGGGTTAAACATTCAGTACTTC. Its translation is CASSTLTGLNIQYF.